Each of the 6 T cell receptor beta chains below was sequenced from the same sample in a study of vaccination and CD4 T cells after COVID-19. TCRdb reanalysed the PCR reads using MiXCR and keeps one entry per CDR3 protein. This sample has about 19,000 distinct CDR3 sequences, with 62% found just once. Sequencing was performed on CD4+ T cells from blood, taken before SARS-CoV-2 vaccination. These TCRs come from a human donor who had recovered from COVID-19.

In this sample, this clonotype turned up a few times. The V gene is TRBV20-1, the J gene TRBJ1-6; TRBD1 is a possible D gene (6 bases). From germline, CDR1 is DFQATT and CDR2 SNEGSKA (reference sequence). The CDR3 sequence is 13 residues long. V lost 2 bases, J lost 10 bases, and 12 bases lay in between. The CDR3 DNA reads TGCAGTGCTAGAACGAGGGGGACCTCACCCCTCCACTTT. Its protein product is CSARTRGTSPLHF.

With regard to this clonotype: Germline is not matched at one junction end, which may reflect a read error. J is TRBJ1-2 and V is TRBV6-1; 7 bases agree with TRBD1. Germline-derived CDR1 and CDR2 are MNHNS and SASEGT. This CDR3 spans 14 amino acids. The CDR3 bases are TGTGCCAGCAATCGACAGGGAGGTAACTATGGCCACACCTTC. It is translated as CASNRQGGNYGHTF.

The chain joins TRBV27 to TRBJ1-5; possibly TRBD1 for D (5 bases). The CDR3 contains 15 residues. Germline V gene data show CDR1 as MNHEY and CDR2 as SMNVEV (reference sequence). With 6 bases removed from V and 3 bases from J, the gap between germline ends came to 15 bases. As DNA, the CDR3 is TGTGCCAGCAGCCAATTCGGGGGGATCAATCAGCCCCAGCATTTT. Translation gives CASSQFGGINQPQHF.

The gene calls are TRBV11-3 and TRBJ2-3; 11 nucleotides match TRBD2. This CDR3 contains 16 residues. The germline CDR1 and CDR2 sequences are SGHNT and YENEEA. V lost 3 bases and J lost 0; bases outside the gene matches: 2. In DNA, the CDR3 is TGTGCCAGCAGCTTTCGACTAGCGGGAAGCACAGATACGCAGTATTTT. As protein: CASSFRLAGSTDTQYF.

This clonotype was counted a few times. The V and J genes are TRBV28 and TRBJ1-2; a weak D match, TRBD1 (5 bases). Germline assignment: CDR1 MDHEN and CDR2 SYDVKM. Trimming pared 3 bases from V and 2 bases from J, leaving 7 bases between. The CDR3 length is 13 residues. As DNA, the CDR3 is TGTGCCAGCAGTTTTGACAGAAACTATGGCTACACCTTC. This translates into CASSFDRNYGYTF.

This clonotype was observed a few times. V is TRBV7-9 and J is TRBJ1-1, with D unclear. The V gene's germline CDR1 is SEHNR and CDR2 FQNEAQ (reference sequence). The V gene lost 3 bases and the J gene lost 8 bases, with 7 bases spanning the gap. The CDR3 runs to 11 residues. This CDR3 reads CASSFRTEAFF. In DNA, the CDR3 is TGTGCCAGCAGCTTCCGGACCGAAGCTTTCTTT.